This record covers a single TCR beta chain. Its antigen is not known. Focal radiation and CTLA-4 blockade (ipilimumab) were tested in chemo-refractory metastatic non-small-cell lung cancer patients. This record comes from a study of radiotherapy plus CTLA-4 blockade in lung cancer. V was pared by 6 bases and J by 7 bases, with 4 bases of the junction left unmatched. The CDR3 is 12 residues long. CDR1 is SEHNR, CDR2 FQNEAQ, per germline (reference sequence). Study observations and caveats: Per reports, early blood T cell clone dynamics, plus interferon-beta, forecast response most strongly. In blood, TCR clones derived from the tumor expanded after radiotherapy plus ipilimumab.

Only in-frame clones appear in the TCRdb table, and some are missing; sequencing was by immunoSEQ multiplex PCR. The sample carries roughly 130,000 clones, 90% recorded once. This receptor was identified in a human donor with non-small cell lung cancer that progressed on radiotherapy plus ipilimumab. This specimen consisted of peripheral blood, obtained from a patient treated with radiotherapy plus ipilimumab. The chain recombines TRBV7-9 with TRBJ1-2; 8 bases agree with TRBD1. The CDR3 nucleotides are TGTGCCAGCAGAACAGACAGGGGTGGCTACACCTTC. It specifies CASRTDRGGYTF.